This T cell receptor (beta chain) was recovered during a study of cytomegalovirus exposure and HLA in healthy donors. Broader study findings: In presence/absence analyses, roughly uniform sequencing depth across donors was assumed. The study dropped some indistinguishable V segments, TRBV6-2 and TRBV6-3 among them.

The PCR employed 60 Vbeta primers together with 13 Jbeta primers. Clones were sequenced by immunoSEQ multiplex PCR, and TCRdb holds only the in-frame ones, with some missing. The table has roughly 140,000 clones, 70% to 75% seen once. Germline CDR1 is SGDLS and CDR2 is YYNGEE. The CDR3 extends over 15 amino acids. The J segment lost 7 bases and the V segment lost 0 bases, leaving 4 bases of the junction unmatched. Concerning this clone: Its antigen is currently unknown.

The TCR was taken from a human donor in good health. The chain uses TRBV9 and TRBJ2-1; 10 nucleotides agree with TRBD1. Sequencing input: PBMCs. The CDR3 loop reads CASSVGGTGVNEQFF. The CDR3 nucleotides read TGTGCCAGCAGCGTAGGTGGGACAGGGGTGAATGAGCAGTTCTTC.